This T cell receptor (beta chain) comes out of a study of T-cell reconstitution after alpha-beta-depleted transplantation in children. Regarding the study as a whole: Among T cells one year after transplant, newly produced cells accounted for most counts and diversity. Some patients showed high day-60 TCRbeta diversity, which derived from surviving recipient T cells and thymic progenitors. The origin of alpha-beta T cells about two months after transplant was reportedly several hundred expanded graft clones.

Construction of the TCRbeta library involved unique molecular identifiers. Each CDR3 protein gets one entry after TCRdb re-called the PCR reads with MiXCR. The sample contains 700,000 to 850,000 distinct CDR3 sequences, roughly 16% of which appear only once. Germline CDR1 reads SGHDT; CDR2 reads YYEEEE. This CDR3 contains 14 residues. V was trimmed by 3 bases and J by 5 bases, leaving 14 bases between them. This clonotype was counted a few times. What it binds is not known. The material was PBMCs, mostly from graft donor cells, obtained 360 days after TCRalphabeta/CD19-depleted stem cell transplant. This sequence originates from a male patient between 10 and 17 years old who had a stem cell transplant for acute lymphoblastic leukemia, so the T cells may come from the graft donor. The chain recombines TRBV5-6 with TRBJ2-5; D possibly uses TRBD1 or TRBD2 (5 bases each). This CDR3 is CASSWDRGKETQYF. The CDR3 DNA reads TGTGCCAGCAGCTGGGACCGAGGGAAGGAGACCCAGTACTTC.